This T cell receptor (beta chain) was captured by sequencing in a study of PD-L1 blockade in urothelial cancer. The CDR3 loop spans 13 amino acids. Germline-derived CDR1 and CDR2 are GTSNPN and SVGIG (reference sequence). Trimming cost V 5 bases and J 10 bases, with 15 bases left between them. Metastatic or locally advanced urothelial carcinoma was present in the patients. The protocol was immunoSEQ multiplex PCR, while the TCRdb copy is restricted to in-frame clones and leaves out a portion. The sample has 85,000 to 100,000 clones, roughly 90% seen once. This receptor was taken from a man between 60 and 70 years old with urothelial cancer. The chain combines TRBV30 with TRBJ1-6; weak D call: TRBD1 (6 bases). The starting material was PBMCs, obtained around atezolizumab (anti-PD-L1) treatment. In DNA, the CDR3 is TGTGCCTGGGACCGTGGGGGCGGGTCACCCCTCCACTTT. It translates to CAWDRGGGSPLHF.